The rows below give T cell receptor beta chains drawn from one sample of a study of PD-1 blockade in mismatch repair-deficient tumors. Sequenced by immunoSEQ multiplex PCR; TCRdb stores in-frame clones only, minus some. The sample yields under 50,000 clones, 70% to 85% seen once. Sample: PBMCs, taken before pembrolizumab treatment. The receptors were gathered from an adult with mismatch repair-deficient cancer. CDR3s include the opening cysteine and the closing phenylalanine or tryptophan. A D gene is named only where the DNA matches it firmly. Clone size, where shown, is once, few, many, or a class for clones that have expanded.

clone_size	d_call	j_call	v_call	cdr3_aa	cdr3_nt
few	-	TRBJ1-5	TRBV2	CASSVEGAQHF	TGTGCCAGCAGTGTCGAGGGGGCCCAGCATTTT
-	-	TRBJ1-2	TRBV6-6	CASSLAQAVYGYTF	TGTGCCAGCAGCTTGGCGCAGGCCGTCTATGGCTACACCTTC
-	-	TRBJ1-2	TRBV5-1	CASSLEGGRGDGYTF	TGCGCCAGCAGCTTGGAAGGGGGGCGCGGCGATGGCTACACCTTC
-	-	TRBJ1-3	TRBV11-2	CASSFQGLLSGNTIYF	TGTGCCAGCAGCTTCCAGGGCCTACTCTCTGGAAACACCATATATTTT
-	-	TRBJ1-1	TRBV9	CASSVSEGTEAFF	TGTGCCAGCAGCGTATCTGAGGGGACTGAAGCTTTCTTT
-	TRBD1	TRBJ1-2	TRBV28	CASSYRGYGYTF	TGTGCCAGCAGTTACAGGGGCTATGGCTACACCTTC
-	-	TRBJ1-4	TRBV19	CASSIWGSEKLFF	TGTGCCAGTAGTATCTGGGGAAGTGAAAAACTGTTTTTT
-	-	TRBJ2-3	TRBV27	CASSSTGTRSTDTQYF	TGTGCCAGCAGTTCTACCGGGACAAGGAGCACAGATACGCAGTATTTT
once	-	TRBJ2-7	TRBV7-2	CASSLRSGAYEQYF	TGTGCCAGCAGCTTACGCTCTGGTGCCTACGAGCAGTACTTC
-	TRBD1	TRBJ2-2	TRBV6-1	CASSEDGTGSFGELFF	TGTGCCAGCAGTGAAGATGGGACAGGGTCGTTCGGGGAGCTGTTTTTT
-	-	TRBJ1-2	TRBV11-3	CASHKGGNYGYTF	TGTGCCAGCCACAAGGGGGGAAACTATGGCTACACCTTC
-	-	TRBJ2-3	TRBV14	CASSQDQIRTDTQYF	TGTGCCAGCAGCCAAGATCAAATCCGCACAGATACGCAGTATTTT
-	-	TRBJ2-3	TRBV5-1	CASKPGGTDTQYF	TGCGCCAGCAAACCGGGTGGCACAGATACGCAGTATTTT
few	-	TRBJ2-7	TRBV5-1	CASSLAMGPEQYF	TGCGCCAGCAGCTTGGCGATGGGTCCCGAGCAGTACTTC
-	TRBD1	TRBJ2-7	TRBV27	CASSLLATGARSYEQYF	TGTGCCAGCAGTTTATTGGCGACAGGGGCCCGCTCCTACGAGCAGTACTTC
-	-	TRBJ2-2	TRBV19	CASSMYAKMSGELFF	TGTGCCAGTAGTATGTACGCCAAAATGAGCGGGGAGCTGTTTTTT
-	TRBD2	TRBJ2-1	TRBV11-3	CASSLMGLAGVLNEQFF	TGTGCCAGCAGCTTGATGGGACTAGCGGGAGTTCTCAATGAGCAGTTCTTC
-	TRBD1	TRBJ1-1	TRBV28	CASSLRGTGTTEAFF	TGTGCCAGCAGTTTAAGGGGGACAGGTACCACTGAAGCTTTCTTT
-	-	TRBJ2-7	TRBV5-8	CASSLIPWEQYF	TGTGCCAGCAGCTTAATCCCCTGGGAGCAGTACTTC
-	-	TRBJ2-7	TRBV7-9	CASSPRAPAYEQYF	TGTGCCAGCAGCCCCCGGGCCCCTGCCTACGAGCAGTACTTC
-	TRBD1	TRBJ2-7	TRBV29-1	CSVQKDRGTLYEQYF	TGCAGCGTTCAAAAAGACAGGGGCACCCTCTACGAGCAGTACTTC
-	TRBD1	TRBJ1-1	TRBV11-2	CASSQGTGNTEAFF	TGTGCCAGCAGCCAAGGGACAGGGAACACTGAAGCTTTCTTT
-	-	TRBJ2-1	TRBV27	CASSFLDFVRSEQFF	TGTGCCAGCAGTTTCCTGGACTTCGTCAGGAGTGAGCAGTTCTTC
once	TRBD1	TRBJ2-2	TRBV5-4	CASSPGQGDTGELFF	TGTGCCAGCAGCCCGGGACAGGGGGACACCGGGGAGCTGTTTTTT
-	-	TRBJ1-1	TRBV4-1	CASSRSGTAAIEAFF	TGCGCCAGCAGCCGGTCGGGGACCGCGGCGATTGAAGCTTTCTTT
-	TRBD1	TRBJ1-2	TRBV19	CASSTRQGVGGYTF	TGTGCCAGTAGTACCAGACAGGGAGTAGGCGGCTACACCTTC
-	-	TRBJ2-7	TRBV5-6	CASSLVVGTPYEQYF	TGTGCCAGCAGCTTGGTTGTGGGCACCCCCTACGAGCAGTACTTC
-	-	TRBJ2-7	TRBV5-6	CASSLGEGEQYF	TGTGCCAGCAGCTTGGGAGAAGGCGAGCAGTACTTC
-	TRBD2	TRBJ2-7	TRBV6-1	CASSATLAGVSYEQYF	TGTGCCAGCAGTGCTACACTAGCGGGAGTGTCCTACGAGCAGTACTTC
-	TRBD1	TRBJ1-1	TRBV7-9	CASSGITRVGTGRRTEAFF	TGTGCCAGCAGTGGGATTACACGTGTCGGGACAGGGAGGAGGACTGAAGCTTTCTTT
few	-	TRBJ1-1	TRBV6-4	CASSLQEGTEAFF	TGTGCCAGCAGTTTGCAGGAGGGGACTGAAGCTTTCTTT
-	-	TRBJ1-6	TRBV28	CASSYGESPLHF	TGTGCCAGCAGTTATGGGGAATCACCCCTCCACTTT
-	-	TRBJ2-5	TRBV14	CASSRDPQETQYF	TGTGCCAGCAGCAGGGACCCCCAAGAGACCCAGTACTTC
-	-	TRBJ1-2	TRBV15	CATSGPRGGFGGYTF	TGTGCCACCAGCGGACCCCGGGGGGGATTCGGCGGCTACACCTTC
-	-	TRBJ1-1	TRBV2	CAGRREYDYRTRTGEAFF	TGTGCCGGGAGGAGGGAGTACGATTATCGCACCCGAACAGGTGAAGCTTTCTTT
-	-	TRBJ2-5	TRBV5-4	CASSLARGKQETQYF	TGTGCCAGCAGCTTGGCTAGGGGGAAACAAGAGACCCAGTACTTC
few	-	TRBJ1-5	TRBV7-9	CASSSRGSNQPQHF	TGTGCCAGCAGCTCCAGGGGTAGCAATCAGCCCCAGCATTTT
few	-	TRBJ1-1	TRBV6-4	CASSVEGNTEAFF	TGTGCCAGCAGTGTCGAGGGGAACACTGAAGCTTTCTTT
few	-	TRBJ1-5	TRBV28	CASSLGVLPQHF	TGTGCCAGCAGTTTAGGCGTCTTGCCCCAGCATTTT
-	-	TRBJ1-1	TRBV11-3	CASSPNSAVPAEAFF	TGTGCCAGCAGCCCCAACTCGGCCGTCCCTGCTGAAGCTTTCTTT
-	-	TRBJ2-1	TRBV19	CATELGSGTYNEQFF	TGTGCCACCGAACTCGGGAGCGGAACCTACAATGAGCAGTTCTTC
-	-	TRBJ1-3	TRBV2	CASALNGVSTIYF	TGTGCCAGCGCGTTGAACGGCGTCAGCACCATATATTTT
-	-	TRBJ2-1	TRBV27	CASSEASSYNEQFF	TGTGCCAGCAGTGAGGCATCCTCTTACAATGAGCAGTTCTTC
-	-	TRBJ2-7	TRBV20-1	CSAYRDYEQYF	TGCAGTGCTTACCGGGACTACGAGCAGTACTTC
-	TRBD1	TRBJ1-5	TRBV5-1	CASSPGDRENQPQHF	TGCGCCAGCAGCCCCGGGGACAGGGAAAATCAGCCCCAGCATTTT
-	-	TRBJ1-3	TRBV30	CAWGLTGSGNTIYF	TGTGCCTGGGGGTTAACGGGCTCTGGAAACACCATATATTTT
once	-	TRBJ1-2	TRBV15	CATSRDRGTSYTF	TGTGCCACCAGCAGAGATCGGGGGACAAGCTACACCTTC
-	-	TRBJ2-3	TRBV21-1	CASSKATGSRFFTDTQYF	TGTGCCAGCAGCAAAGCAACCGGGTCCCGATTTTTCACAGATACGCAGTATTTT
few	TRBD1	TRBJ2-4	TRBV28	CASSFTGGAFGGGGKNIQYF	TGTGCCAGCAGTTTTACAGGGGGCGCCTTCGGGGGCGGAGGCAAAAACATTCAGTACTTC
few	-	TRBJ1-5	TRBV30	CAWSVGGNQPQHF	TGTGCCTGGAGTGTAGGAGGGAATCAGCCCCAGCATTTT